This T cell receptor (beta chain) was sequenced in a study of identical twins. Germline loops: CDR1 ENHRY, CDR2 SYGVKD. The CDR3 has 14 residues. With 5 bases removed from V and 3 bases from J, the gap between germline ends came to 12 bases. Study-wide results and limits: With beta out-of-frame sequences, excess sharing by twins was weaker. The presence of invariant MAIT and iNKT cells could partly confound analyses of zero-insertion sequences.

Carrying unique molecular identifiers, the cDNA also gained a universal primer site through template switching. Each CDR3 protein is one row after TCRdb ran MiXCR on the 5' RACE reads. The top ten clones hold around 0.3% of a sample with more than 1.5 million distinct CDR3 sequences, about 32% of them seen once. A remark on this clonotype: Its antigen remains unknown.

Sequencing used cord blood. The receptor was isolated from a newborn girl in good health. The gene calls are TRBV10-3 and TRBJ2-3, with D perhaps matching TRBD2 (5 bases). The CDR3 here is CAISSRTPTDTQYF. Written as DNA, the CDR3 is TGTGCCATCAGTTCCCGGACTCCTACAGATACGCAGTATTTT.